The rows below give T cell receptor beta chains drawn from one sample of a study of regulatory T cells in long-lasting Graves disease. Via MiXCR, TCRdb re-called the multiplex PCR reads, giving one row per CDR3 protein. The sample gives around 400,000 distinct CDR3 sequences, about a sixth of which show up once; around a fifth is in the top ten. The sample consisted of peripheral blood mononuclear cells (PBMCs), taken at new diagnosis, from a patient treated with antithyroid drugs. These receptor sequences come from a female donor with Graves disease. Both conserved end residues are part of each CDR3. The order of the fields is clone size, V gene, J gene, D gene, CDR3 DNA, CDR3 protein. The D gene is left open where the match is weak. For some rows the clone size is stated as once, few or many, or as a class when expanded; others skip it.

abundance: few
v_gene: TRBV11-3
j_gene: TRBJ1-3
d_gene: .
CDR3nt: TGTGCCAGCAGCTCCTACCCCCTAACTATACACAGGGAGCGAGACTCTGGAAACACCATATATTTT
CDR3aa: CASSSYPLTIHRERDSGNTIYF

abundance: many
v_gene: TRBV12-3/TRBV12-4
j_gene: TRBJ1-1
d_gene: TRBD1
CDR3nt: TGTGCCAGCTCCGACAGGGCATCTGAAGCTTTCTTT
CDR3aa: CASSDRASEAFF

abundance: many
v_gene: TRBV20-1
j_gene: TRBJ1-2
d_gene: .
CDR3nt: TGCAGTGCTAGCCTCATCCAGGGGTATGGCTACACCTTC
CDR3aa: CSASLIQGYGYTF

abundance: .
v_gene: TRBV29-1
j_gene: TRBJ1-2
d_gene: .
CDR3nt: TGCAGCGTTGTCGGGGGCCGGAACTATGGCTACACCTTC
CDR3aa: CSVVGGRNYGYTF

abundance: many
v_gene: TRBV7-2
j_gene: TRBJ2-7
d_gene: .
CDR3nt: TGTGCCAGCAGCCAGAAGGTAGGCGGGACCCTCTCCTACGAGCAGTACTTC
CDR3aa: CASSQKVGGTLSYEQYF

abundance: many
v_gene: TRBV5-4
j_gene: TRBJ1-2
d_gene: TRBD1
CDR3nt: TGTGCCAGCAGCTTTACAGGGGGCGGTTACTATGGCTACACCTTC
CDR3aa: CASSFTGGGYYGYTF

abundance: .
v_gene: TRBV4-1
j_gene: TRBJ2-3
d_gene: .
CDR3nt: TGCGCCAGCAGCCCCGGAGGGCGATATACGCAGTATTTT
CDR3aa: CASSPGGRYTQYF

abundance: .
v_gene: TRBV4-2
j_gene: TRBJ2-6
d_gene: .
CDR3nt: TGTGCCAGCAGCCAAGATGGGTACTCTGGGGCCAACGTCCTGACTTTC
CDR3aa: CASSQDGYSGANVLTF

abundance: many
v_gene: TRBV30
j_gene: TRBJ1-5
d_gene: .
CDR3nt: TGTGCCTGGAGTCTGGGCGGCAATCAGCCCCAGCATTTT
CDR3aa: CAWSLGGNQPQHF

abundance: many
v_gene: TRBV6-1
j_gene: TRBJ2-2
d_gene: TRBD1
CDR3nt: TGTGCCAGCAGTACTCCGGGACAGGAGAACACCGGGGAGCTGTTTTTT
CDR3aa: CASSTPGQENTGELFF

abundance: .
v_gene: TRBV3-1
j_gene: TRBJ1-2
d_gene: .
CDR3nt: TGTGCCAGCAGCCAAGTGGCACTCTCTTCCTATGGCTACACCTTC
CDR3aa: CASSQVALSSYGYTF

abundance: many
v_gene: TRBV27
j_gene: TRBJ1-1
d_gene: TRBD1
CDR3nt: TGTGCCAGCAGTCTCGCAGGGGGCAGAGCTTTCTTT
CDR3aa: CASSLAGGRAFF

abundance: many
v_gene: TRBV5-6
j_gene: TRBJ1-5
d_gene: .
CDR3nt: TGTGCCAGCAGCTTGGCCGGGGGGCAGGGGACTCAGCCCCAGCATTTT
CDR3aa: CASSLAGGQGTQPQHF

abundance: .
v_gene: TRBV5-4
j_gene: TRBJ2-5
d_gene: TRBD2
CDR3nt: TGTGCCAGCAGCGGGGGACTAGCGGGGGAGGTGGAGACCCAGTACTTC
CDR3aa: CASSGGLAGEVETQYF

abundance: many
v_gene: TRBV12-5
j_gene: TRBJ2-7
d_gene: TRBD1
CDR3nt: TGTGCTAGTGGTTTGTACGGGACAGGGGGCTACGAGCAGTACTTC
CDR3aa: CASGLYGTGGYEQYF

abundance: few
v_gene: TRBV6-1
j_gene: TRBJ2-7
d_gene: TRBD2
CDR3nt: TGTGCCAGCAGTGGAGGGACTAGCGGCCTACTCGAGCAGTACTTC
CDR3aa: CASSGGTSGLLEQYF

abundance: many
v_gene: TRBV3-1
j_gene: TRBJ2-2
d_gene: .
CDR3nt: TGTGCCACGCAAGGGACATCTTACACCGGGGAGCTGTTTTTT
CDR3aa: CATQGTSYTGELFF

abundance: many
v_gene: TRBV2
j_gene: TRBJ1-2
d_gene: .
CDR3nt: TGTGCCAGCAGTACCGGACAGAAAAGCTATGGCTACACCTTC
CDR3aa: CASSTGQKSYGYTF

abundance: .
v_gene: TRBV6-2/TRBV6-3
j_gene: TRBJ1-2
d_gene: .
CDR3nt: TGTGCCAGCACCGCCCCCCGCAGGGGCCCCCGAGCTAACTATGGCTACACCTTC
CDR3aa: CASTAPRRGPRANYGYTF

abundance: many
v_gene: TRBV27
j_gene: TRBJ1-1
d_gene: .
CDR3nt: TGTGCCAGCAGTCCGGGTCGACGGGCGGCTAACACTGAAGCTTTCTTT
CDR3aa: CASSPGRRAANTEAFF

abundance: .
v_gene: TRBV7-9
j_gene: TRBJ1-4
d_gene: .
CDR3nt: TGTGCCAGCAGCTTAGGGGGCGTCGCCGGGGAAAAACTGTTTTTT
CDR3aa: CASSLGGVAGEKLFF

abundance: .
v_gene: TRBV29-1
j_gene: TRBJ1-3
d_gene: .
CDR3nt: TGCAGCGTTGAAATAGGAAACACCATATATTTT
CDR3aa: CSVEIGNTIYF

abundance: many
v_gene: TRBV2
j_gene: TRBJ2-3
d_gene: TRBD2
CDR3nt: TGTGCCAGCAGTCCTTCCAAAGTGGGACTAGGTCCCCTGTATTTT
CDR3aa: CASSPSKVGLGPLYF

abundance: many
v_gene: TRBV5-1
j_gene: TRBJ1-2
d_gene: .
CDR3nt: TGTGCCAGCAGCCAACTACAGGGTGCTCACTATGGCTACACCTTC
CDR3aa: CASSQLQGAHYGYTF

abundance: many
v_gene: TRBV28
j_gene: TRBJ1-5
d_gene: TRBD1
CDR3nt: TGTGCCAGCAGTACTATTCTGACAGGGGAGTCATCTCATCAGCCCCAGCATTTT
CDR3aa: CASSTILTGESSHQPQHF

abundance: .
v_gene: TRBV2
j_gene: TRBJ1-5
d_gene: .
CDR3nt: TGTGCCAGCACCTTACAGGAGGGCGAGCCCCAGCATTTT
CDR3aa: CASTLQEGEPQHF

abundance: .
v_gene: TRBV18
j_gene: TRBJ2-1
d_gene: TRBD1
CDR3nt: TGTGCCAGCTCACGGGAAGGGGGCATCGACTACAATGAGCAGTTCTTC
CDR3aa: CASSREGGIDYNEQFF

abundance: many
v_gene: TRBV7-2
j_gene: TRBJ1-2
d_gene: TRBD1
CDR3nt: TGTGCCAGCAGCTTGCGGGACAGGCCCGCCGGCTATGGCTACACCTTC
CDR3aa: CASSLRDRPAGYGYTF

abundance: .
v_gene: TRBV6-1
j_gene: TRBJ2-3
d_gene: TRBD2
CDR3nt: TGTGCCAGCAGCCGGGGACTAGCGGGCGGGGCAGATACGCAGTATTTT
CDR3aa: CASSRGLAGGADTQYF

abundance: many
v_gene: TRBV24-1
j_gene: TRBJ2-1
d_gene: TRBD1
CDR3nt: TGTGCCACCAGTCCGGGACAGGCCTACAATGAGCAGTTCTTC
CDR3aa: CATSPGQAYNEQFF

abundance: many
v_gene: TRBV20-1
j_gene: TRBJ2-1
d_gene: TRBD2
CDR3nt: TGCAGTGCTAGTCCTAGCGGAGTAAGCTCCTACAATGAGCAGTTCTTC
CDR3aa: CSASPSGVSSYNEQFF

abundance: few
v_gene: TRBV24-1
j_gene: TRBJ1-4
d_gene: .
CDR3nt: TGTGCCACCAGTGATGACTCGGCCGGGCGAAAACTGTTTTTT
CDR3aa: CATSDDSAGRKLFF

abundance: .
v_gene: TRBV7-9
j_gene: TRBJ2-3
d_gene: .
CDR3nt: TGTGCCAGCAGTTTGGAGTGGACGCAGTATTTT
CDR3aa: CASSLEWTQYF

abundance: many
v_gene: TRBV7-2
j_gene: TRBJ1-6
d_gene: .
CDR3nt: TGTGCCAGCAGCCTGGGGGGGAATAATTCACCCCTCCACTTT
CDR3aa: CASSLGGNNSPLHF

abundance: many
v_gene: TRBV11-2
j_gene: TRBJ1-1
d_gene: .
CDR3nt: TGTGCCAGCAGCCCCCCCCCCACTGAAGCTTTCTTT
CDR3aa: CASSPPPTEAFF

abundance: many
v_gene: TRBV20-1
j_gene: TRBJ2-5
d_gene: TRBD2
CDR3nt: TGCAGTGCTCCCGGAGGGAGGGAGACGGTTAGGGAGACCCAGTACTTC
CDR3aa: CSAPGGRETVRETQYF

abundance: many
v_gene: TRBV7-2
j_gene: TRBJ2-3
d_gene: .
CDR3nt: TGTGCCAGCAGCCTACAGGGGGCGACTAGCGGGCCCACAGATACGCAGTATTTT
CDR3aa: CASSLQGATSGPTDTQYF

abundance: many
v_gene: TRBV12-3/TRBV12-4
j_gene: TRBJ1-4
d_gene: .
CDR3nt: TGTGCCAGCAGTAAGGGGACCGCGTCTAATGAAAAACTGTTTTTT
CDR3aa: CASSKGTASNEKLFF

abundance: many
v_gene: TRBV6-1
j_gene: TRBJ2-1
d_gene: TRBD2
CDR3nt: TGTGCCAGCAGTATCGGACTAGCGGGAGCGGTGGCGGAGCAGTTCTTC
CDR3aa: CASSIGLAGAVAEQFF

abundance: many
v_gene: TRBV12-3/TRBV12-4
j_gene: TRBJ2-2
d_gene: .
CDR3nt: TGTGCCAGCAGTTTATGGCGCTCCGGTCAACCGAACACCGGGGAGCTGTTTTTT
CDR3aa: CASSLWRSGQPNTGELFF

abundance: once
v_gene: TRBV28
j_gene: TRBJ2-3
d_gene: .
CDR3nt: TGTGCCAGCAGTTCTTATACGCAGTATTTT
CDR3aa: CASSSYTQYF

abundance: many
v_gene: TRBV12-5
j_gene: TRBJ1-2
d_gene: .
CDR3nt: TGTGCTAGTGGTCCCCCTCAGGGCCGAGATGGCTACACCTTC
CDR3aa: CASGPPQGRDGYTF

abundance: many
v_gene: TRBV3-1
j_gene: TRBJ2-7
d_gene: .
CDR3nt: TGTGCCAGCAGCCCACAACTCCCGGACTTCAGCGAGCAGTACTTC
CDR3aa: CASSPQLPDFSEQYF

abundance: many
v_gene: TRBV20-1
j_gene: TRBJ1-5
d_gene: .
CDR3nt: TGCAGTGCTACGGCTACCTTCAATCAGCCCCAGCATTTT
CDR3aa: CSATATFNQPQHF

abundance: many
v_gene: TRBV12-3/TRBV12-4
j_gene: TRBJ2-1
d_gene: .
CDR3nt: TGTGCCAGTCACTCCGGAGGGAATGAGCAGTTCTTC
CDR3aa: CASHSGGNEQFF

abundance: .
v_gene: TRBV30
j_gene: TRBJ1-4
d_gene: .
CDR3nt: TGTGCCTGGAGCATAAGGGCAGCAACCCTTAATGAAAAACTGTTTTTT
CDR3aa: CAWSIRAATLNEKLFF

abundance: few
v_gene: TRBV29-1
j_gene: TRBJ2-2
d_gene: TRBD1
CDR3nt: TGCAGCGCTAGGACAGGGCGGGCCGGGGAGCTGTTTTTT
CDR3aa: CSARTGRAGELFF

abundance: many
v_gene: TRBV19
j_gene: TRBJ2-3
d_gene: .
CDR3nt: TGTGCCAGTAGTATTTATTCTAGCCGCAGCACAGATACGCAGTATTTT
CDR3aa: CASSIYSSRSTDTQYF

abundance: many
v_gene: TRBV9
j_gene: TRBJ1-2
d_gene: .
CDR3nt: TGTGCCAGCAGCGTCTACAGGGATAGCAAGGATGGCTACACCTTC
CDR3aa: CASSVYRDSKDGYTF

abundance: many
v_gene: TRBV7-2
j_gene: TRBJ2-5
d_gene: .
CDR3nt: TGTGCCAGCAGCCCCCAGGCGGGTAGGTCGCAAGAGACCCAGTACTTC
CDR3aa: CASSPQAGRSQETQYF